This T cell receptor (beta chain) was sequenced during a study of a mutant IDH1 vaccine in newly diagnosed glioma. Study-wide background: Initiation of the vaccine course occurred 4-6 weeks after radiotherapy alone, or alongside temozolomide cycles.

Stated time point: week 23, last vaccination. Every single dose of the vaccine, 300 ug of mutant IDH1 20-mer peptide, came with topical imiquimod. Some clones are missing from TCRdb's copy, which holds only in-frame ones; the method was immunoSEQ multiplex PCR. The sample holds approximately 62,000 clones, roughly 81% seen once. General observations from the study: Alterations occurring in top peripheral T cell clonotypes seemed unrelated to pseudoprogression. In approximately 93% of patients, immune responses induced by the vaccine occurred.

On this clone: The antigen is undetermined.

The sequencing here drew on PBMCs, taken from a glioma patient whose treatment included an IDH1 peptide vaccine. The source of this sequence is a man aged 25-45 years with glioma.

CDR3 DNA sequence: TGTGCCAGCATCAGACAGGGCACTGAAGCTTTCTTT. This translates into CASIRQGTEAFF. This rearrangement joins TRBV2 to TRBJ1-1, with TRBD1 matching 7 bases. Trimming at V came to 7 bases and at J to 4 bases, leaving 3 bases not matched to a gene. The CDR3 loop spans 12 amino acids. Germline values: CDR1 SNHLY, CDR2 FYNNEI.